This T cell receptor (beta chain) was profiled in a study of shared clonotypes between healthy human individuals. This clone was detected a few times. What it recognizes is unknown. Distinct nucleotide sequences in the sample also encode this CDR3. As processed by the authors: Quality scores were absent from the junction-only immunoSEQ sequences, so filtering differed. Clones were sequenced by immunoSEQ multiplex PCR, and TCRdb holds only the in-frame ones, with some missing. Clone size and V and J calls were adopted from that table, with D and trimming inferred from the DNA. In the table there are around 500,000 clones, around 80% of which are singletons. V lost 2 bases, J lost 1 base, and 5 bases lay in between. The CDR3 is 13 amino acids. Germline lookup yields CDR1 SGHAT and CDR2 FQNNGV. General study findings and limits: It was only blood that was sampled, and tissue repertoires likely differ.

V usage is TRBV11-2 and J usage is TRBJ1-1; D gene ambiguous. The source is a woman aged 40 to 50 in good health. Some clones in this sample may be carry-over from other donors' samples. The sample was PBMCs. The CDR3: CASSLNRNTEAFF. DNA of the CDR3: TGTGCCAGCAGCTTAAACAGGAACACTGAAGCTTTCTTT. Looking up the rest from reference TRBV11-2 and TRBJ1-1 gives the full variable domain: EAGVAQSPRYKIIEKRQSVAFWCNPISGHATLYWYQQILGQGPKLLIQFQNNGVVDDSQLPKDRFSAERLKGVDSTLKIQPAKLEDSAVYLCASSLNRNTEAFFGQGTRLTVV.